This T cell receptor (beta chain) appears in the sequencing data of a study of CD8+ T cells in alopecia areata. Study as a whole: Tofacitinib administration persisted for 6 to 18 months, succeeded by 6 months off drug.

The V and J ends lost 5 bases and 5 bases respectively, with 9 bases between them. The CDR3 spans 12 residues. Germline assignment: CDR1 SEHNR and CDR2 FQNEAQ (reference sequence). Reverse transcription of extracted RNA yielded cDNA, which provided the sequencing template. Assay used: immunoSEQ multiplex PCR; TCRdb lists only in-frame clones, some missing. The sample holds some 100,000 clones, 30% to 40% seen once. The material sequenced was CD4+ T cells sorted from blood. The chain has TRBV7-9 and TRBJ2-5; D remains ambiguous. The TCR originated in a human donor with alopecia areata. The CDR3 DNA sequence: TGTGCCAGCAGCCTCGCGGCGGAGACCCAGTACTTC. Translating it yields CASSLAAETQYF.